This TCR beta chain comes out of a study of Tregs in tolerant kidney transplant recipients. Repertoires were generated with immunoSEQ multiplex PCR, while TCRdb's copy carries only in-frame clones and drops some. The data show 85,000 to 100,000 clones, over 85% seen once. The CDR3 contains 11 residues. Trimming cost V 6 bases and J 5 bases, with 8 bases left between them. CDR1 and CDR2 from the germline V gene are MNHNS and SASEGT. The sequence was collected from a human donor who received a combined kidney and bone marrow transplant. The chain has TRBV6-1 and TRBJ2-7; no reliable D call. Sequences were derived from CD4+ T cells from blood, sampled before the transplant. The CDR3 here is CASRLRDEQYF. CDR3 coding DNA: TGTGCCAGCAGGTTACGGGACGAGCAGTACTTC.